The 20 T cell receptor beta chains below all came from one sample that was sequenced in a study of blood T cell repertoires in COVID-19. The method was immunoSEQ multiplex PCR; TCRdb's version includes in-frame clones alone and lacks a portion of them. Of approximately 220,000 clones listed, 85% to 90% were seen once; the top ten hold over 0.95%. The material sequenced was PBMCs or T cells enriched from blood (not recorded which). These receptors were obtained from a man aged 25 to 40 who had recovered from COVID-19.

The CDR3 is CASSLIAPTGFETQYF. The CDR3 coding sequence is TGTGCCAGCAGTTTAATCGCCCCGACTGGTTTCGAGACCCAGTACTTC. This chain links TRBV27 with TRBJ2-5; D uncertain. The CDR3 length is 16 residues. The V gene's germline CDR1 is MNHEY and CDR2 SMNVEV (reference sequence). V lost 2 bases, J lost 5 bases, and 18 bases lay in between.

The genes are TRBV5-4 and TRBJ2-5; D is ambiguous. The CDR3 runs to 13 residues. V lost 4 bases and J lost 4, with 11 bases in between. Germline lookup yields CDR1 SGHNT and CDR2 YYREEE (reference sequence). CDR3 sequence: CASSPLHGETQYF. DNA of the CDR3: TGTGCCAGCAGCCCATTACATGGAGAGACCCAGTACTTC.

The gene calls are TRBV15 and TRBJ2-5; tentatively, D is TRBD1 (6 bases). The germline CDR1 and CDR2 sequences are LNHNV and YYDKDF (reference sequence). V lost 0 bases to trimming and J lost 4 bases, with 15 bases between them. The CDR3 is made up of 16 amino acids. CDR3: CATSRDYSGAGETQYF. CDR3 DNA sequence: TGTGCCACCAGCAGAGATTATTCAGGGGCAGGAGAGACCCAGTACTTC.

The chain couples TRBV2 to TRBJ2-3; 10 bases match TRBD2. The germline V gene encodes CDR1 SNHLY and CDR2 FYNNEI. V lost 2 bases, J lost 11 bases, and 7 bases stayed unmatched. The length of the CDR3 is 14 residues. The CDR3 DNA reads as TGTGCCAGCAGTGAAAGGGAGGGACTAGCGCGGCAGTATTTT. As protein: CASSEREGLARQYF.

V and J are TRBV30 and TRBJ1-6; possible D gene TRBD1, 5 bases. Trimming cost V 0 bases and J 5 bases, with 20 bases left between them. The CDR3 consists of 18 residues. Germline V lookup: CDR1 GTSNPN, CDR2 SVGIG (reference sequence). The CDR3 DNA reads TGTGCCTGGAGTGTACCCCCCGGGGGAACCACTGATAATTCACCCCTCCACTTT. It codes for CAWSVPPGGTTDNSPLHF.

This clone has only one observation. The chain uses TRBV7-2 and TRBJ1-3; 8 nucleotides align to TRBD1. CDR1 and CDR2 (germline): SGHTA, FQGNSA. The V and J ends lost 1 base and 1 base, in that order; junction bases with no gene match: 9. The CDR3 covers 18 residues. CDR3 nucleotide sequence: TGTGCCAGCAGCTTAGGGTTCAGGGGGCTCTTATCTGGAAACACCATATATTTT. Protein product: CASSLGFRGLLSGNTIYF.

V and J are TRBV4-2 and TRBJ1-2; D not certain. This CDR3 contains 15 residues. Trimming took off 1 base at V and 8 bases at J, with 17 bases between the two ends. Germline V gene lookup returns CDR1 LGHNA and CDR2 YNFKEQ. CDR3 DNA sequence: TGTGCCAGCAGCCAAGGGAGTGTCGGGTACCTCGGCTACACCTTC. Its protein is CASSQGSVGYLGYTF.

This chain links TRBV12-3 or TRBV12-4 with TRBJ1-6; unclear D gene. This CDR3 comprises 13 residues. The V gene lost 3 bases and the J gene lost 8 bases, with 8 bases spanning the gap. The CDR3 bases are TGTGCCAGCAGTTTTCGAGAGGATTCACCCCTCCACTTT. Translating gives CASSFREDSPLHF.

The chain joins TRBV27 to TRBJ1-3, with 7 positions matching TRBD1. Losses at the gene ends were 5 bases for V and 8 bases for J; bases not matched to a gene: 6. CDR1 and CDR2 (germline): MNHEY, SMNVEV (reference sequence). CDR3 length equals 13 residues. The CDR3 loop is CASSPGQEDTIYF. CDR3 in DNA: TGTGCCAGCAGTCCTGGACAGGAGGACACCATATATTTT.

The chain employs TRBV6-4 and TRBJ1-5; D may be TRBD1 (6 bases). Germline CDR1 reads MRHNA; CDR2 reads SNTAGT. V was shortened by 6 bases and J by 6 bases, with 12 bases between the two germline ends. This CDR3 is built from 13 residues. For the CDR3, the DNA is TGTGCCAGCAGCATAAAACAGGGTCAGCCCCAGCATTTT. This gives the protein CASSIKQGQPQHF.

The chain carries TRBV7-2 and TRBJ2-7; D perhaps matches TRBD2 (6 bases). Germline loops: CDR1 SGHTA, CDR2 FQGNSA. The CDR3 has 14 amino acids. The V end was cut by 1 base, the J end by 3 bases, with 10 bases between. The CDR3 region has the DNA TGTGCCAGCAGCTTAGAAGGAGGGTACTACGAGCAGTACTTC. This codes for CASSLEGGYYEQYF.

This sequence joins TRBV5-5 and TRBJ1-2; 8 bases match TRBD1. The V and J ends lost 4 bases and 6 bases, in that order; junction bases with no gene match: 8. The CDR3 loop spans 14 amino acids. CDR1 and CDR2 (germline): SGHKS, YYEKEE (reference sequence). The CDR3 DNA reads as TGTGCCAGCAGCACCCAGGGGGCCTCTAATGGCTACACCTTC. Translation gives CASSTQGASNGYTF. Full variable domain (rest looked up from reference TRBV5-5 and TRBJ1-2): DAGVTQSPTHLIKTRGQQVTLRCSPISGHKSVSWYQQVLGQGPQFIFQYYEKEERGRGNFPDRFSARQFPNYSSELNVNALLLGDSALYLCASSTQGASNGYTFGSGTRLTVV.

This sequence joins TRBV6-2 or TRBV6-3 and TRBJ2-1; 13 positions agree with TRBD2. This CDR3 has 15 residues. Per the germline V gene, CDR1 is MNHEY and CDR2 is SVGEGT. The junction had 2 bases not matched to a gene; V was cut back by 0 bases and J by 9 bases. The DNA of the CDR3 is TGTGCCAGCAGTTACTCCGGACTAGCGGGGGTTGAGCAGTTCTTC. Encoded protein: CASSYSGLAGVEQFF.

The chain recombines TRBV11-3 with TRBJ2-1; 9 bases are shared with TRBD1. Germline loops: CDR1 SGHNT, CDR2 YENEEA. This CDR3 is 13 amino acids long. V gave up 5 bases and J gave up 10 bases; unmatched junction bases: 6. The CDR3 spells CASSTGQGPEQFF. In DNA, the CDR3 is TGTGCCAGCAGCACCGGACAGGGGCCAGAGCAGTTCTTC.

This clone was picked up a small number of times. The chain combines TRBV6-2 or TRBV6-3 with TRBJ2-1; no clear D gene. This CDR3 comprises 11 residues. Germline CDR1 reads MNHEY; CDR2 reads SVGEGT. Trimming took off 4 bases at V and 9 bases at J, with 7 bases between the two ends. The CDR3, as DNA: TGTGCCAGCAGTTTCGGTGTTGAGCAGTTCTTC. It codes for CASSFGVEQFF.

This chain joins TRBV29-1 and TRBJ2-3, with 9 nucleotides matching TRBD2. Per the germline V gene, CDR1 is SQVTM and CDR2 is ANQGSEA. The CDR3 length is 15 residues. Trimming removed 8 bases from V and 4 bases from J; junction bases left unmatched: 13. This CDR3 reads CSTFAGGRAADTQYF. The DNA of the CDR3 is TGCAGCACCTTTGCGGGCGGGAGGGCTGCAGATACGCAGTATTTT.

This rearrangement joins TRBV14 to TRBJ1-2, with 8 bases aligning to TRBD1. The trim removed 0 bases at V and 4 bases at J, leaving 1 base unmatched. CDR3 length: 14 residues. CDR1 and CDR2 from the germline V gene are SGHDN and FVKESK. The CDR3 region is CASSQDTGGYGYTF. CDR3 coding DNA: TGTGCCAGCAGCCAAGATACAGGGGGCTATGGCTACACCTTC.

The rearrangement joins TRBV5-4 to TRBJ1-2; 7 bases are shared with TRBD1. With 0 bases clipped from V and 2 bases from J, the junction kept 7 bases outside the gene matches. This CDR3 is 16 amino acids long. Looked up from germline, CDR1 is SGHNT and CDR2 is YYREEE (reference sequence). DNA for the CDR3: TGTGCCAGCAGCTTGGGCGGACAGGCACGGAACTATGGCTACACCTTC. Protein product: CASSLGGQARNYGYTF.

The rearrangement joins TRBV7-9 to TRBJ2-1; 11 bases map to TRBD2. The germline V gene encodes CDR1 SEHNR and CDR2 FQNEAQ (reference sequence). The CDR3 extends over 16 amino acids. Unmatched junction bases numbered 8, after V lost 4 bases and J lost 6 bases. The DNA of the CDR3 is TGTGCCAGCAGCTGGGGAACTAGCGGGGGACTCAATGAGCAGTTCTTC. Amino acid sequence: CASSWGTSGGLNEQFF.

This sequence joins TRBV5-1 and TRBJ1-3; D not certain. The CDR3 covers 12 residues. Trimming removed 4 bases from V and 4 bases from J, with 6 bases in between. Looked up from germline, CDR1 is SGHRS and CDR2 is YFSETQ. The CDR3 region has the DNA TGCGCCAGCAGCGAGGCGGGAAACACCATATATTTT. This gives the protein CASSEAGNTIYF.